Listed here are 21 T cell receptor beta chains from one sample, sequenced in a study of graft-versus-host responses after intestinal transplantation. No antigen has been assigned to these receptors. Assay used: immunoSEQ multiplex PCR; TCRdb lists only in-frame clones, some missing. The data hold about 50,000 clones, with roughly 91% observed a single time. The sequencing used unstimulated CD4+ T cells sorted from spleen or lymph node cells, collected before transplant. These receptors all come from a human donor who was the organ donor for an intestinal transplant.

Details on this clone: The junction does not match germline at one end; this may be a read error. The chain links TRBV7-8 to TRBJ2-5; 9 bases are shared with TRBD2. The CDR3 has 16 residues. CDR1 and CDR2 from the germline V gene are SGHVS and FQNEAQ. CDR3 in DNA: TGTGCCAGCAGCCCAAGGCGGACTAGCGCCCAAGAGCCCCAGTACTTC. This sequence encodes CASSPRRTSAQEPQYF.

This chain uses TRBV7-3 with TRBJ2-7; 8 bases align to TRBD1. CDR1 is SGHTA and CDR2 is FQGTGA in the germline V gene. Trimming took 2 bases from V and 3 from J; bases not matched to a gene: 3. The CDR3 is 14 residues long. CDR3 sequence: CASSLGGQGYEQYF. The CDR3 DNA sequence: TGTGCCAGCAGCTTAGGTGGACAGGGCTACGAGCAGTACTTC.

The V and J genes are TRBV29-1 and TRBJ1-2; the D is unclear. This CDR3 contains 15 residues. V dropped 2 bases and J dropped 3 bases, with 16 bases sitting between them. Germline V CDR1 and CDR2: SQVTM, ANQGSEA. The CDR3: CSVEPRTRSHYGYTF. Written as DNA, the CDR3 is TGCAGCGTTGAACCCAGGACCCGGAGCCACTATGGCTACACCTTC. Full variable domain (remainder filled in from reference TRBV29-1 and TRBJ1-2): SAVISQKPSRDICQRGTSLTIQCQVDSQVTMMFWYRQQPGQSLTLIATANQGSEATYESGFVIDKFPISRPNLTFSTLTVSNMSPEDSSIYLCSVEPRTRSHYGYTFGSGTRLTVV.

This clone was detected only once. The rearrangement joins TRBV28 to TRBJ2-1; 8 nucleotides line up with TRBD1. The V gene end was trimmed by 8 bases and the J gene end by 2 bases; junction bases not matched to a gene: 11. This CDR3 contains 16 residues. Germline values: CDR1 MDHEN, CDR2 SYDVKM. The CDR3 sequence: CASYPLPGQAYNEQFF. The CDR3 DNA follows: TGTGCCAGCTATCCTTTACCGGGACAGGCCTACAATGAGCAGTTCTTC.

This chain links TRBV2 with TRBJ2-7; no definite D call. Germline CDR1 SNHLY, CDR2 FYNNEI. The CDR3 extends over 10 amino acids. V was pared by 5 bases and J by 3 bases, with 2 bases between. CDR3 DNA: TGTGCCAGCAGTTACTACGAGCAGTACTTC. Protein: CASSYYEQYF.

The chain is built from TRBV18 and TRBJ2-2, with D perhaps TRBD1 or TRBD2 (5 bases each). The CDR3 sequence is 15 residues long. V was cut by 3 bases and J by 6 bases, with 14 bases left in between. Germline V gives CDR1 KGHSH, CDR2 LQKENI. CDR3 region: CASSPTRDPAGELFF. The CDR3, as DNA: TGTGCCAGCTCACCCACTCGGGACCCGGCCGGGGAGCTGTTTTTT.

V is TRBV30 and J is TRBJ2-1; TRBD2 matches 13 bases. V was pared by 5 bases and J by 4 bases, with 11 bases of the junction left unmatched. The CDR3 spans 17 residues. Germline CDR1 GTSNPN, CDR2 SVGIG (reference sequence). The CDR3 sequence is CAWARTSGSGLYNEQFF. The CDR3 DNA reads as TGTGCCTGGGCCCGGACTAGCGGGAGTGGTCTGTACAATGAGCAGTTCTTC.

V gene TRBV19 combines with J gene TRBJ2-7, with TRBD1 matching over 9 bases. V was clipped by 3 bases and J by 3 bases; unmatched bases: 3. CDR1 and CDR2 from the germline V gene are LNHDA and SQIVND (reference sequence). The length of the CDR3 is 14 residues. For the CDR3, the DNA is TGTGCCAGTAGTATCACAGGGGGCGTCTACGAGCAGTACTTC. Translating gives CASSITGGVYEQYF.

The chain employs TRBV28 and TRBJ2-1, with 7 bases matching TRBD1. Germline V CDR1 and CDR2: MDHEN, SYDVKM. This CDR3 contains 15 residues. V lost 5 bases and J lost 9; bases outside the gene matches: 13. Here the CDR3 reads CASSAPDRVIGEQFF. The CDR3 nucleotides are TGTGCCAGCAGTGCTCCAGACAGGGTGATTGGTGAGCAGTTCTTC.

The V call is TRBV6-1, the J call TRBJ1-1; tentative D call: TRBD1 (6 bases). Per the germline V gene, CDR1 is MNHNS and CDR2 is SASEGT. Trimming left V 4 bases short and J 4 bases short, with 13 bases between. The CDR3 length is 14 residues. The CDR3 nucleotides read TGTGCCAGCAGTGGGGACACGGGGGTCACTGAAGCTTTCTTT. This codes for CASSGDTGVTEAFF.

The J gene is TRBJ2-7, the V gene TRBV6-6; D is uncertain. The germline V and J ends were trimmed by 6 bases and 4 bases, with 10 bases remaining between them. This CDR3 spans 12 amino acids. Germline V lookup: CDR1 MNHNY, CDR2 SVGAGI (reference sequence). DNA for the CDR3: TGTGCCAGCAGGCAGGATTCGTACGAGCAGTACTTC. It encodes CASRQDSYEQYF.

This chain connects TRBV11-1 to TRBJ2-3; D uncertain. Germline CDR1 and CDR2: SGHAT and FQDESV (reference sequence). The CDR3 is 13 residues long. V was shortened by 5 bases and J by 0 bases, with 6 bases between the two germline ends. This CDR3 is CASSRKSTDTQYF. The DNA for the CDR3 is TGTGCCAGCAGCCGGAAAAGCACAGATACGCAGTATTTT.

The chain employs TRBV30 and TRBJ1-1; TRBD1 agrees at 10 bases. The V and J ends lost 3 bases and 3 bases, in that order; junction bases with no gene match: 4. The length of the CDR3 is 14 residues. CDR1 is GTSNPN and CDR2 is SVGIG in the germline V gene (reference sequence). The CDR3 sequence is CAWSGGQGHTEAFF. CDR3 DNA: TGTGCCTGGAGCGGGGGACAGGGGCACACTGAAGCTTTCTTT.

This clone was observed a handful of times. CDR3 in amino acids: CASSVEDGANTEAFF. CDR3 bases: TGTGCCAGCAGCGTAGAGGACGGCGCGAACACTGAAGCTTTCTTT. The chain is built from TRBV9 and TRBJ1-1; D is undetermined. From germline, CDR1 is SGDLS and CDR2 YYNGEE. V was clipped by 0 bases and J by 1 base, with 10 bases between them. This CDR3 spans 15 amino acids. The whole variable domain, filled in from reference TRBV9 and TRBJ1-1, reads DSGVTQTPKHLITATGQRVTLRCSPRSGDLSVYWYQQSLDQGLQFLIQYYNGEERAKGNILERFSAQQFPDLHSELNLSSLELGDSALYFCASSVEDGANTEAFFGQGTRLTVV.

The V gene is TRBV27, the J gene TRBJ1-4; D uncertain. CDR1 and CDR2 (germline): MNHEY, SMNVEV (reference sequence). Trimming removed 1 base from V and 1 base from J, with 7 bases in between. The CDR3 extends over 15 amino acids. The DNA for the CDR3 is TGTGCCAGCAGTTTATTGGGAAGAACTAATGAAAAACTGTTTTTT. Translating it yields CASSLLGRTNEKLFF.

The CDR3 nucleotides are TGTGCCACCTCCCGGGACAATCAAGGAGATACGCAGTATTTT. The encoded protein is CATSRDNQGDTQYF. The V and J genes are TRBV15 and TRBJ2-3; TRBD1 might be the D (6 bases). V shed 8 bases and J shed 5 bases, with 17 bases lying between them. CDR1 and CDR2 from the germline V gene are LNHNV and YYDKDF (reference sequence). The CDR3 length is 14 residues.

The CDR3 protein is CASRTGLASTHSSTQYF. As DNA, the CDR3 is TGTGCCAGCAGAACAGGACTAGCCTCCACCCACAGTAGTACGCAGTATTTT. The chain is built from TRBV27 and TRBJ2-3, with 8 nucleotides matching TRBD2. V lost 6 bases, J lost 8 bases, and 19 bases stayed unmatched. The CDR3 extends over 17 amino acids. CDR1 is MNHEY and CDR2 is SMNVEV in the germline V gene (reference sequence).

The rearrangement uses TRBV5-1 and TRBJ2-2; D not certain. V lost 1 base to trimming and J lost 7 bases, with 14 bases between them. The CDR3 sequence is 15 residues long. The V gene's germline CDR1 is SGHRS and CDR2 YFSETQ. Here the CDR3 reads CASSLNIRASGELFF. CDR3 nucleotides: TGCGCCAGCAGCTTGAATATAAGGGCCAGCGGGGAGCTGTTTTTT.

This chain joins TRBV28 and TRBJ2-7; D possibly uses TRBD1 or TRBD2 (6 bases each). Germline-derived CDR1 and CDR2 are MDHEN and SYDVKM. This CDR3 is 16 amino acids long. V lost 7 bases, J lost 1 base, and 20 bases lay in between. The CDR3 sequence is CASTSRGEVPSYEQYF. Written as DNA, the CDR3 is TGTGCCAGCACCTCTAGGGGGGAAGTTCCTTCCTACGAGCAGTACTTC.

This chain uses TRBV9 with TRBJ2-1; no reliable D call. The CDR3 covers 15 residues. Germline CDR1 and CDR2: SGDLS and YYNGEE. V lost 2 bases to trimming and J lost 0 bases, with 9 bases between them. This CDR3 is CASSVGVSSYNEQFF. DNA of the CDR3: TGTGCCAGCAGCGTCGGAGTTAGCTCCTACAATGAGCAGTTCTTC.

The chain joins TRBV7-2 to TRBJ2-3, with 7 bases identical to TRBD2. J gave up 2 bases and V 5 bases, and 7 bases lay outside the gene matches. The CDR3 contains 15 residues. CDR1 and CDR2 (germline): SGHTA, FQGNSA. In DNA, the CDR3 is TGTGCCAGCAGCCAAAGCGGGATCCCCACAGATACGCAGTATTTT. It is translated as CASSQSGIPTDTQYF.